Below are 14 T cell receptor beta chains sequenced from a single sample in a study of T-cell reconstitution after alpha-beta-depleted transplantation in children. It was with unique molecular identifiers that the TCRbeta library was prepared. TCRdb fed the PCR reads into MiXCR, producing one record per CDR3 protein. The data hold around 490,000 distinct CDR3 sequences, with about 10% observed a single time. Here the sequenced sample was PBMCs, mostly from graft donor cells, taken 180 days after TCRalphabeta/CD19-depleted stem cell transplant. The receptors here all came from a female patient between 2 and 15 years old who had a stem cell transplant for aplastic anemia, so the T cells may come from the graft donor.

This clonotype was detected only a few times. This sequence joins TRBV12-3 or TRBV12-4 and TRBJ1-1; D is ambiguous. V was pared by 5 bases and J by 3 bases, with 13 bases between. The CDR3 is 14 residues long. CDR3 residues: CASSSGPSYTEAFF. CDR3 sequence (DNA): TGTGCCAGCAGTAGTGGACCGAGCTACACTGAAGCTTTCTTT.

This clonotype was seen a handful of times. This chain links TRBV19 with TRBJ1-1; weak D call: TRBD1 (5 bases). This CDR3 has 14 amino acids. V was trimmed by 1 base and J by 2 bases, leaving 8 bases between them. Per germline, CDR1 LNHDA and CDR2 SQIVND (reference sequence). CDR3 protein: CASSIVGLNTEAFF. CDR3 DNA sequence: TGTGCCAGTAGTATAGTGGGACTTAACACTGAAGCTTTCTTT.

This clonotype was observed a handful of times. The chain joins TRBV20-1 to TRBJ1-1, with 9 bases lining up with TRBD1. CDR1 DFQATT and CDR2 SNEGSKA come from the germline V gene (reference sequence). V shed 5 bases, J shed 3 bases, and the junction held 7 bases outside the gene matches. This CDR3 comprises 14 residues. The CDR3 loop is CSAGQGLGDTEAFF. CDR3 coding DNA: TGCAGTGCTGGACAGGGGTTGGGGGACACTGAAGCTTTCTTT.

This clonotype occurred a few times. The gene calls are TRBV20-1 and TRBJ2-3, with D hard to call. The V and J ends lost 7 bases and 2 bases respectively, with 13 bases between them. The CDR3 totals 13 residues. The germline V gene encodes CDR1 DFQATT and CDR2 SNEGSKA (reference sequence). This CDR3 reads CSVPDSATDTQYF. The DNA for the CDR3 is TGCAGTGTCCCAGATAGTGCCACAGATACGCAGTATTTT.

V and J are TRBV11-3 and TRBJ2-2; 13 bases map to TRBD2. The CDR3 runs 16 residues. With V trimmed by 5 bases and J by 5 bases, 5 bases remained unmatched. Germline V lookup: CDR1 SGHNT, CDR2 YENEEA. The CDR3 region has the DNA TGTGCCAGCAGCAGTACTAGCGGGAGGGGAACCGGGGAGCTGTTTTTT. Residues: CASSSTSGRGTGELFF.

This chain uses TRBV7-8 with TRBJ2-2; D is uncertain. The CDR3 extends over 18 amino acids. Germline lookup yields CDR1 SGHVS and CDR2 FQNEAQ. The V gene lost 2 bases and the J gene lost 2 bases, with 18 bases spanning the gap. The CDR3 region is CASSLMRRSPINTGELFF. In nucleotides, the CDR3 is TGTGCCAGCAGCTTAATGAGACGCTCTCCTATAAACACCGGGGAGCTGTTTTTT.

The chain is built from TRBV6-5 and TRBJ2-7; D gene ambiguous. Trimming shortened V by 7 bases and J by 6 bases, and 13 bases separated the two germline ends. Germline CDR1 reads MNHEY; CDR2 reads SVGAGI. This CDR3 is built from 12 residues. The CDR3 loop is CASTDQLPEQYF. CDR3 in DNA: TGTGCCAGCACCGACCAGTTACCCGAGCAGTACTTC.

This clonotype has just a few counts. The chain employs TRBV12-3 or TRBV12-4 and TRBJ1-2; D unresolved. This CDR3 has 14 residues. Trimming pared 0 bases from V and 2 bases from J, leaving 7 bases between. CDR3 sequence reads: CASSLAPDNYGYTF. The DNA for the CDR3 is TGTGCCAGCAGTTTAGCCCCCGACAACTATGGCTACACCTTC.

The chain links TRBV10-3 to TRBJ1-1, with a weak D call TRBD1 (5 bases). The ends were cut back, 6 bases at V and 6 bases at J, with 26 bases in the middle. This CDR3 spans 17 amino acids. Per the germline V gene, CDR1 is ENHRY and CDR2 is SYGVKD. The CDR3 protein is CAISIGGGAGGNPEAFF. Here the CDR3 DNA reads TGTGCCATCAGCATAGGTGGTGGGGCCGGGGGAAATCCTGAAGCTTTCTTT.

The chain joins TRBV25-1 to TRBJ2-4; 9 nucleotides agree with TRBD1. Germline assignment: CDR1 MGHDK and CDR2 SYGVNS. The V and J ends lost 3 bases and 5 bases, in that order; junction bases with no gene match: 14. The CDR3 extends over 18 amino acids. The CDR3 DNA is TGTGCCAGCAGTGATGAGTACAGGGGGCAATTCGGTCAAAACATTCAGTACTTC. Its protein product is CASSDEYRGQFGQNIQYF.

This chain connects TRBV7-8 to TRBJ2-4; D may be TRBD2 (5 bases). CDR1 and CDR2 from the germline V gene are SGHVS and FQNEAQ. This CDR3 has 19 residues. The ends were cut back, 0 bases at V and 0 bases at J, with 18 bases in the middle. The DNA of the CDR3 is TGTGCCAGCAGCTTAGCATCGGGGAAAAAAAGTCTAGCCAAAAACATTCAGTACTTC. This encodes CASSLASGKKSLAKNIQYF.

This clonotype was seen only a few times. As DNA, the CDR3 is TGTGCCAGCAGTGGAACCGGGACTAGCGGGAGCTACAATGAGCAGTTCTTC. Protein product: CASSGTGTSGSYNEQFF. J is TRBJ2-1 and V is TRBV28, with TRBD2 matching 14 bases. The CDR3 consists of 17 residues. V lost 5 bases, J lost 3 bases, and 6 bases stayed unmatched. Germline V CDR1 and CDR2: MDHEN, SYDVKM.

The genes are TRBV20-1 and TRBJ2-3, with 11 nucleotides matching TRBD2. This CDR3 is built from 14 residues. With 6 bases clipped from V and 5 bases from J, the junction kept 7 bases outside the gene matches. Germline assignment: CDR1 DFQATT and CDR2 SNEGSKA (reference sequence). CDR3 sequence (DNA): TGCAGTGCCACACTAGCGGGAGTGAAAGATACGCAGTATTTT. Translating gives CSATLAGVKDTQYF.

The chain links TRBV20-1 to TRBJ2-7; D is unclear. Germline lookup yields CDR1 DFQATT and CDR2 SNEGSKA (reference sequence). The CDR3 is made up of 12 amino acids. Deletions cut 4 bases from V and 0 bases from J, with 7 bases between. For the CDR3, the DNA is TGCAGTGCTAAAAGGAACTCCTACGAGCAGTACGTC. Translated, it gives CSAKRNSYEQYV.